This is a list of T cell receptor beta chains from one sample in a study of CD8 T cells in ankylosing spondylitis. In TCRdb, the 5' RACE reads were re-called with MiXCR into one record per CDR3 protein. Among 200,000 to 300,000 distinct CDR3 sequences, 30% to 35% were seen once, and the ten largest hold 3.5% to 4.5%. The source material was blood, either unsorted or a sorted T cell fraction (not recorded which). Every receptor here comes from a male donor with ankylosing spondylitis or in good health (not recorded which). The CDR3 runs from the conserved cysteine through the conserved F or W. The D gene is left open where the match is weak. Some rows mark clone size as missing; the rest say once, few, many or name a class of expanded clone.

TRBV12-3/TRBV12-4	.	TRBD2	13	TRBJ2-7	CASKGVAGYEQYF	TGTGCCAGCAAGGGAGTAGCGGGATACGAGCAGTACTTC
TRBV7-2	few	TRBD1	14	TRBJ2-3	CASSRDRSPDTQYF	TGTGCCAGCAGCAGGGACAGGAGCCCAGATACGCAGTATTTT
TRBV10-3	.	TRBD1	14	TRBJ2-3	CAITDRGSTDTQYF	TGTGCCATCACGGACAGGGGGAGCACAGATACGCAGTATTTT
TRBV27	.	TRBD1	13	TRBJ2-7	CASSTGVAYEQYF	TGTGCCAGCAGTACAGGGGTGGCCTACGAGCAGTACTTC
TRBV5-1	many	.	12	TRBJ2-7	CASSLEGGEQYF	TGCGCCAGCAGCTTGGAAGGGGGCGAGCAGTACTTC
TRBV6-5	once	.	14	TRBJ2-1	CASSYSWGGYEQFF	TGTGCCAGCAGTTACTCCTGGGGTGGTTATGAGCAGTTCTTC
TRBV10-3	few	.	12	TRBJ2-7	CAIIYREGEQYF	TGTGCCATCATTTACAGGGAAGGGGAGCAGTACTTC
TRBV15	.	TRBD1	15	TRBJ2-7	CATSRGGTGGAKQYF	TGTGCCACCAGCAGAGGAGGGACAGGGGGCGCAAAGCAGTACTTC
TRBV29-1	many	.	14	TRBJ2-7	CSVALAGTVGEQYF	TGCAGCGTTGCTTTAGCGGGGACAGTTGGGGAGCAGTACTTC
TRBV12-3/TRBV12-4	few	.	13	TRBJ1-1	CASILDTYTEAFF	TGTGCCAGCATCCTCGACACCTACACTGAAGCTTTCTTT
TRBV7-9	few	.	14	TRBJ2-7	CASSPTGNSGEQYF	TGTGCCAGCAGTCCTACCGGGAACTCTGGGGAGCAGTACTTC
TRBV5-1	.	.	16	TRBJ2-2	CASSLSPRGGTGELFF	TGCGCCAGCAGCTTGTCCCCCCGTGGCGGTACCGGGGAGCTGTTTTTT
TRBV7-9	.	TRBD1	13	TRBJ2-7	CASSWDRASEQYF	TGTGCCAGCAGCTGGGACAGGGCCTCCGAGCAGTACTTC
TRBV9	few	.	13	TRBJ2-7	CASSLTGLGEQYF	TGTGCCAGCAGCCTCACAGGCCTAGGTGAGCAGTACTTC
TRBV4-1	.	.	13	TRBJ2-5	CASTGAGKETQYF	TGCGCCAGCACAGGGGCAGGCAAAGAGACCCAGTACTTC
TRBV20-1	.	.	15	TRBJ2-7	CSAIHTGTSAYEQYF	TGCAGTGCTATCCACACCGGGACAAGTGCGTACGAGCAGTACTTC
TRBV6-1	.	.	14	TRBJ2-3	CASRQDRSTDTQYF	TGTGCCAGCAGGCAGGACCGAAGCACAGATACGCAGTATTTT
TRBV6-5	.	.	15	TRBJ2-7	CASSYHLAGAYEQYF	TGTGCCAGCAGTTACCATTTAGCAGGGGCCTACGAGCAGTACTTC
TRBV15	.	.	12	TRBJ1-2	CATSSGGYGYTF	TGTGCCACCAGCAGCGGGGGCTATGGCTACACCTTC
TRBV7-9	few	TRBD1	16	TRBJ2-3	CASSLQQGKVPYTQYF	TGTGCCAGCAGCTTACAACAGGGGAAGGTCCCATATACGCAGTATTTT
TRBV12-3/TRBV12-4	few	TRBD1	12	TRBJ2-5	CASSQDRQTQYF	TGTGCCAGCAGTCAGGACAGGCAGACCCAGTACTTC
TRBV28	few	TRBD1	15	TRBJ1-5	CASRDGQGARQPQHF	TGTGCCAGCAGGGACGGACAGGGGGCGCGTCAGCCCCAGCATTTT
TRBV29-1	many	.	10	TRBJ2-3	CSVHSDTQYF	TGCAGCGTCCATTCAGATACGCAGTATTTT
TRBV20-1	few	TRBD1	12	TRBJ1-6	CSATDRYSPLHF	TGCAGTGCTACGGACAGGTACTCACCCCTCCACTTT
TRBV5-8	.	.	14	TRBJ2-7	CASSRMGAGYEQYF	TGTGCCAGCAGCCGAATGGGAGCAGGGTACGAGCAGTACTTC
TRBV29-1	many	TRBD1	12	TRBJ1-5	CSDDRDGQPQHF	TGCAGCGACGACAGGGATGGACAGCCCCAGCATTTT
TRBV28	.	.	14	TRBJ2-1	CASMSASSYNEQFF	TGTGCCAGCATGTCGGCAAGCTCCTACAATGAGCAGTTCTTC
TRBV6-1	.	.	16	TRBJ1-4	CASSVTLGALNEKLFF	TGTGCCAGCAGTGTCACGCTCGGGGCCCTTAATGAAAAACTGTTTTTT
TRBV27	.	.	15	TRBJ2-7	CASSLFPGAFYEQYF	TGTGCCAGCAGTTTATTCCCGGGGGCGTTCTACGAGCAGTACTTC
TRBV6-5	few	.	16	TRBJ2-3	CASSSHGLPNTDTQYF	TGTGCCAGCAGTTCCCACGGACTACCCAACACAGATACGCAGTATTTT
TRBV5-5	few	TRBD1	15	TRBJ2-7	CASSYYLGQGGEQYF	TGTGCCAGCAGCTATTACTTGGGACAGGGAGGCGAGCAGTACTTC
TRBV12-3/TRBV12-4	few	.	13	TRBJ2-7	CASSVASTYEQYF	TGTGCCAGCAGTGTAGCGTCAACCTACGAGCAGTACTTC
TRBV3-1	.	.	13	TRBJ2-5	CASSDRDLETQYF	TGTGCCAGCAGCGACCGGGACTTAGAGACCCAGTACTTC
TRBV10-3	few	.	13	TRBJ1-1	CAIKQRINTEAFF	TGTGCCATCAAGCAGAGAATCAACACTGAAGCTTTCTTT
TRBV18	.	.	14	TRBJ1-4	CASSPPSGGEKLFF	TGTGCCAGCTCACCACCGTCGGGAGGCGAAAAACTGTTTTTT
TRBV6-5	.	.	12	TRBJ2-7	CASGRRAYEQYF	TGTGCCAGCGGTCGCAGGGCCTACGAGCAGTACTTC
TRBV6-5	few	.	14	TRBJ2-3	CASRLTESTDTQYF	TGTGCCAGCCGCCTTACAGAGAGCACAGATACGCAGTATTTT
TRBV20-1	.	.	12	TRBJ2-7	CSATLTGYEQYF	TGCAGTGCTACCCTGACAGGTTACGAGCAGTACTTC
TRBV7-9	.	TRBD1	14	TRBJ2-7	CASSHRQGVDEQYF	TGTGCCAGCAGCCATCGACAGGGCGTGGACGAGCAGTACTTC
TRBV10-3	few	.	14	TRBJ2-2	CASAPQGLAGELFF	TGTGCCTCCGCCCCACAGGGTTTGGCCGGGGAGCTGTTTTTT
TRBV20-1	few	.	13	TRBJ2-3	CSARDDTTDTQYF	TGCAGTGCTAGAGACGACACCACAGATACGCAGTATTTT
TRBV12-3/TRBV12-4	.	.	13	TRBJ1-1	CASSPYRDNEAFF	TGTGCCAGCAGTCCATACAGGGATAATGAAGCTTTCTTT
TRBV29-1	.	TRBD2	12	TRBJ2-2	CSASSGSGELFF	TGCAGCGCGTCTAGCGGGTCCGGGGAGCTGTTTTTT
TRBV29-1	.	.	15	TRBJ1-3	CSVERPSASGNTIYF	TGCAGCGTTGAAAGGCCGTCCGCCTCTGGAAACACCATATATTTT
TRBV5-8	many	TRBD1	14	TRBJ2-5	CASSFGTVQETQYF	TGTGCCAGCAGCTTCGGGACAGTCCAAGAGACCCAGTACTTC
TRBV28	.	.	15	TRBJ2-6	CASSLRRVAANVLTF	TGTGCCAGCAGTTTACGCAGGGTCGCCGCCAACGTCCTGACTTTC
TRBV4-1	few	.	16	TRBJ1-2	CASSQSGTLGNYGYTF	TGCGCCAGCAGCCAATCCGGGACCCTGGGAAACTATGGCTACACCTTC
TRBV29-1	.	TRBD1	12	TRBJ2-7	CSVGTGPHEQYF	TGCAGCGTTGGGACAGGGCCCCACGAGCAGTACTTC
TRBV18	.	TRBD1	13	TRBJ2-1	CANGQGRINEQFF	TGTGCCAACGGACAGGGCAGAATCAATGAGCAGTTCTTC
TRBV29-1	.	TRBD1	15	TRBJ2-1	CSVLRGPSSYNEQFF	TGCAGCGTTCTCAGGGGGCCGAGCTCCTACAATGAGCAGTTCTTC
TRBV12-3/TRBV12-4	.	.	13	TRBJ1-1	CASSRGRGTEAFF	TGTGCCAGCAGCCGTGGCCGGGGCACTGAAGCTTTCTTT
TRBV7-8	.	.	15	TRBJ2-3	CASSPIGGGTDTQYF	TGTGCCAGCAGCCCCATCGGGGGCGGCACAGATACGCAGTATTTT
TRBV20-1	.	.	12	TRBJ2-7	CSAPLGAYEQYF	TGCAGTGCCCCCCTGGGGGCGTACGAGCAGTACTTC